This T cell receptor beta chain comes out of a study of T cells after yellow fever vaccination. The CDR3 runs 16 residues. V was trimmed by 2 bases and J by 0 bases, leaving 13 bases between them. Germline V CDR1 and CDR2: SGHDN, FVKESK. This clonotype was counted only a few times. TCRdb fed the 5' RACE reads into MiXCR, producing one record per CDR3 protein. The table records about 170,000 distinct CDR3 sequences, roughly 9.6% of them present only once. Here the sequenced sample was CD8+ T cells sorted from PBMCs, taken 15 days after the yellow fever booster vaccination. V usage is TRBV14 and J usage is TRBJ2-5; perhaps TRBD1 as D (6 bases). This clonotype was sampled from a man younger than 35 who received the YFV17D yellow fever vaccine. Written as DNA, the CDR3 is TGTGCCAGCAGCCAAACCAGGGGTGAAGACCAAGAGACCCAGTACTTC. Translated, it gives CASSQTRGEDQETQYF.